The 27 T cell receptor beta chains below come from one sample, sequenced in a study of blood T cell repertoires in COVID-19. Method: immunoSEQ multiplex PCR; TCRdb's copy keeps in-frame clones and lacks some. Of some 400,000 clones listed, under 90% are singletons. The sequenced sample consisted of PBMCs or T cells enriched from blood (not recorded which). The receptors were sampled from a woman aged 30 to 39 who had recovered from COVID-19.

The rearrangement links TRBV9 to TRBJ1-4; D not certain. V lost 4 bases, J lost 8 bases, and 12 bases lay in between. Per germline, CDR1 SGDLS and CDR2 YYNGEE. The CDR3 loop spans 13 amino acids. The chain's CDR3 is CASSPRTLEKLFF. The DNA of the CDR3 is TGTGCCAGCAGCCCGCGGACTCTAGAAAAACTGTTTTTT.

The V call is TRBV19, the J call TRBJ2-7; D might be TRBD1 (5 bases). The CDR3 consists of 15 residues. The V and J ends lost 5 bases and 6 bases respectively, with 20 bases between them. Per germline, CDR1 LNHDA and CDR2 SQIVND (reference sequence). CDR3 sequence (DNA): TGTGCCAGTAGTGTTATGCCCGCAGGGCATCCCGAGCAGTACTTC. This encodes CASSVMPAGHPEQYF.

The chain employs TRBV5-1 and TRBJ1-5; D ambiguous. Trimming left V 0 bases short and J 2 bases short, with 6 bases between. This CDR3 region has 14 residues. Germline CDR1 is SGHRS and CDR2 is YFSETQ. The CDR3, as DNA: TGCGCCAGCAGCTTGGACAGAGGCAATCAGCCCCAGCATTTT. It codes for CASSLDRGNQPQHF. The variable domain in full, with the rest retrieved from reference TRBV5-1 and TRBJ1-5, is KAGVTQTPRYLIKTRGQQVTLSCSPISGHRSVSWYQQTPGQGLQFLFEYFSETQRNKGNFPGRFSGRQFSNSRSEMNVSTLELGDSALYLCASSLDRGNQPQHFGDGTRLSIL.

This chain links TRBV3-1 (or the pseudogene TRBV3-2) with TRBJ2-1, with 9 nucleotides matching TRBD2. The CDR3 covers 16 residues. CDR1 is LGHDT, CDR2 YNNKEL, per germline (reference sequence). The trim removed 6 bases at V and 3 bases at J, leaving 9 bases unmatched. The CDR3, as DNA: TGTGCCAGCAGTCGCCGGCCTAGCGGGAACTACAATGAGCAGTTCTTC. This codes for CASSRRPSGNYNEQFF.

The chain links TRBV12-3 or TRBV12-4 to TRBJ2-1; D is uncertain. This CDR3 contains 13 residues. The V and J ends lost 8 bases and 0 bases respectively, with 8 bases between them. This chain's CDR3 is CASGADSYNEQFF. The DNA of the CDR3 is TGTGCCAGCGGAGCAGACTCCTACAATGAGCAGTTCTTC.

The V and J genes are TRBV6-1 and TRBJ2-1, with 8 bases that match TRBD2. V gave up 2 bases and J gave up 7 bases; unmatched junction bases: 7. This CDR3 spans 15 amino acids. CDR1 and CDR2 from the germline V gene are MNHNS and SASEGT. DNA for the CDR3: TGTGCCAGCAGTGAACCGGGACTAGGGATTAATGAGCAGTTCTTC. Translating it yields CASSEPGLGINEQFF.

The chain employs TRBV5-4 and TRBJ2-7; 9 nucleotides align to TRBD2. The CDR3 runs to 14 residues. The germline CDR1 and CDR2 sequences are SGHNT and YYREEE (reference sequence). V lost 4 bases to trimming and J lost 2 bases; unmatched junction nucleotides: 4. This chain's CDR3 is CASSRGGEAYEQYF. As DNA, the CDR3 is TGTGCCAGCAGCCGCGGGGGGGAAGCCTACGAGCAGTACTTC.

This clone appeared a few times. V usage is TRBV29-1 and J usage is TRBJ1-4, with D unresolved. This CDR3 has 14 residues. Per germline, CDR1 SQVTM and CDR2 ANQGSEA. The V gene lost 5 bases and the J gene lost 3 bases, with 13 bases spanning the gap. This chain's CDR3 is CSVLPAGANEKLFF. CDR3 coding DNA: TGCAGCGTTCTTCCTGCGGGAGCTAATGAAAAACTGTTTTTT.

V and J are TRBV2 and TRBJ1-1, with 7 nucleotides matching TRBD1. CDR1 and CDR2 (germline): SNHLY, FYNNEI. V was clipped by 5 bases and J by 1 base; unmatched bases: 4. This CDR3 spans 14 amino acids. The CDR3 DNA sequence: TGTGCCAGCAGTCCCGACAGGGCGAACACTGAAGCTTTCTTT. Translation gives CASSPDRANTEAFF.

The chain employs TRBV5-8 and TRBJ1-1, with 12 bases identical to TRBD1. CDR3 length: 18 amino acids. Unmatched junction bases numbered 15, after V lost 6 bases and J lost 3 bases. The germline CDR1 and CDR2 sequences are SGHTS and YDEGEE. The CDR3 sequence is CASTHVWGQGAGDTEAFF. The CDR3 region has the DNA TGTGCCAGCACCCATGTGTGGGGACAGGGGGCCGGTGACACTGAAGCTTTCTTT.

The chain uses TRBV11-2 and TRBJ1-6; possible D gene TRBD1, 6 bases. Per the germline V gene, CDR1 is SGHAT and CDR2 is FQNNGV. Between the trimmed V and J ends, which lost 5 bases and 9 bases, there was a span of 17 bases. The CDR3 length is 15 residues. CDR3 protein: CASSPRGGVGSPLHF. The DNA of the CDR3 is TGTGCCAGCAGCCCCAGAGGGGGGGTTGGTTCACCCCTCCACTTT.

The chain has TRBV4-1 and TRBJ1-6; D unresolved. The CDR3 runs 15 residues. Per germline, CDR1 MGHRA and CDR2 YSYEKL. Trimming took off 1 base at V and 6 bases at J, with 10 bases between the two ends. The DNA for the CDR3 is TGCGCCAGCAGCCAAGCGGGGTTCCGTAATTCACCCCTCCACTTT. Translated, it gives CASSQAGFRNSPLHF.

This sequence joins TRBV30 and TRBJ1-3; 8 bases map to TRBD1. The V and J ends lost 8 bases and 0 bases, in that order; junction bases with no gene match: 9. Germline CDR1 reads GTSNPN; CDR2 reads SVGIG (reference sequence). This CDR3 region has 15 residues. The CDR3 region has the DNA TGTGCCGGCGGACAGGGACCGATCTCTGGAAACACCATATATTTT. Protein product: CAGGQGPISGNTIYF.

This chain joins TRBV6-5 and TRBJ1-2, with D possibly matching TRBD1 (6 bases). V lost 10 bases and J 3 bases, leaving 15 bases between the germline ends. CDR3 size: 13 residues. Germline V gene lookup returns CDR1 MNHEY and CDR2 SVGAGI. This chain's CDR3 is CATRRGGYYGYTF. The CDR3 nucleotides are TGTGCCACCCGTAGGGGGGGCTACTATGGCTACACCTTC.

The rearrangement uses TRBV3-1 (or the pseudogene TRBV3-2) and TRBJ1-4; D not certain. V was cut by 5 bases and J by 7 bases, with 8 bases left in between. This CDR3 is built from 12 residues. CDR1 and CDR2 (germline): LGHDT, YNNKEL (reference sequence). CDR3 nucleotides: TGTGCCAGCAGCTCGCTTAGTGAAAAACTGTTTTTT. Amino acids: CASSSLSEKLFF.

V is TRBV9 and J is TRBJ1-1, with D hard to call. The CDR3 is 15 residues long. The V end was cut by 0 bases, the J end by 0 bases, with 9 bases between. Germline lookup yields CDR1 SGDLS and CDR2 YYNGEE. The CDR3 coding sequence is TGTGCCAGCAGCGTAGTCCGGGGAATGAACACTGAAGCTTTCTTT. Translation gives CASSVVRGMNTEAFF.

The chain is built from TRBV4-3 and TRBJ2-3; TRBD2 matches at 7 bases. After removal of 0 bases from V and 2 bases from J, the junction contained 2 bases not matched to a gene. Germline V gene lookup returns CDR1 LGHNA and CDR2 YSLEER. The length of the CDR3 is 15 residues. In DNA form, the CDR3 reads TGCGCCAGCAGCCAAGAAGGGACTACCACAGATACGCAGTATTTT. Its protein product is CASSQEGTTTDTQYF.

The V gene is TRBV7-8, the J gene TRBJ1-5, with D uncertain. The CDR3 contains 15 residues. Trimming pared 4 bases from V and 1 base from J, leaving 11 bases between. Germline lookup yields CDR1 SGHVS and CDR2 FQNEAQ. CDR3 nucleotides: TGTGCCAGCAGCTCCCTCCCCTTAAGCAATCAGCCCCAGCATTTT. It yields the protein CASSSLPLSNQPQHF.

CDR3 sequence: CASSPNIRNKYNEQFF. Written as DNA, the CDR3 is TGTGCCAGCAGCCCAAATATACGCAACAAGTACAATGAGCAGTTCTTC. The chain carries TRBV28 and TRBJ2-1; no reliable D call. Germline lookup yields CDR1 MDHEN and CDR2 SYDVKM. The CDR3 length is 16 residues. The germline V and J ends were trimmed by 6 bases and 4 bases, with 19 bases remaining between them.

V is TRBV29-1 and J is TRBJ2-1; the match to TRBD2 covers 16 bases. The CDR3 has 15 amino acids. Germline CDR1 reads SQVTM; CDR2 reads ANQGSEA. Trimming removed 7 bases from V and 8 bases from J; junction bases left unmatched: 8. The CDR3 DNA is TGCAGCGGGGGACCCGGGACTAGCGGGAGGGATGAGCAGTTCTTC. Amino acids: CSGGPGTSGRDEQFF.

The chain joins TRBV2 to TRBJ2-1, with D possibly matching TRBD2 (5 bases). V was shortened by 9 bases and J by 4 bases, with 16 bases between the two germline ends. Germline V CDR1 and CDR2: SNHLY, FYNNEI. The CDR3 has 14 amino acids. The CDR3 loop is CARESERGYNEQFF. The CDR3 nucleotides read TGTGCCAGAGAATCAGAAAGAGGGTACAATGAGCAGTTCTTC.

The rearrangement links TRBV4-3 to TRBJ2-3; 11 nucleotides line up with TRBD2. CDR1 and CDR2 (germline): LGHNA, YSLEER. CDR3 length: 15 amino acids. V shed 4 bases and J 6 bases; nucleotides not matched to a gene: 6. CDR3 loop: CASSLATSGADTQYF. The CDR3 coding sequence is TGCGCCAGCAGCCTTGCGACTAGCGGGGCCGATACGCAGTATTTT.

V gene TRBV6-1 combines with J gene TRBJ2-6, with D possibly being TRBD1 (6 bases). Per the germline V gene, CDR1 is MNHNS and CDR2 is SASEGT. CDR3 size: 17 residues. The V end lost 2 bases, the J end lost 2 bases, and 13 bases lay between the germline ends. The CDR3 DNA reads as TGTGCCAGCAGTGAAAGAACAGGGAATGCTGGGGCCAACGTCCTGACTTTC. It yields the protein CASSERTGNAGANVLTF.

This clone was picked up one time. The rearrangement uses TRBV27 and TRBJ1-1; tentative D call: TRBD1 (6 bases). V was shortened by 6 bases and J by 5 bases, with 16 bases between the two germline ends. CDR3 length: 14 amino acids. CDR1 is MNHEY and CDR2 is SMNVEV in the germline V gene (reference sequence). The CDR3 sequence is CASRTFGTGTEAFF. The CDR3 DNA follows: TGTGCCAGCAGGACTTTTGGAACAGGGACTGAAGCTTTCTTT.

This chain links TRBV28 with TRBJ2-3; D is unclear. The CDR3 runs to 12 residues. V was clipped by 4 bases and J by 6 bases, with 8 bases between them. Germline V gene lookup returns CDR1 MDHEN and CDR2 SYDVKM. CDR3: CASSSRHDTQYF. The CDR3, as DNA: TGTGCCAGCAGTTCTAGGCACGATACGCAGTATTTT.

This clone was picked up a small number of times. The gene calls are TRBV4-3 and TRBJ1-2; 10 bases are a match to TRBD1. Trimming took 2 bases from V and 6 from J; bases not matched to a gene: 6. Germline V lookup: CDR1 LGHNA, CDR2 YSLEER. This CDR3 spans 15 amino acids. CDR3 nucleotide sequence: TGCGCCAGCAGCCAAACTGACAGGGGGCGAGATGGCTACACCTTC. This encodes CASSQTDRGRDGYTF.

The genes are TRBV7-3 and TRBJ1-6, with D possibly matching TRBD1 (6 bases). Germline V gene sequence: CDR1 SGHTA, CDR2 FQGTGA. V lost 3 bases and J 12 bases, leaving 12 bases between the germline ends. CDR3 size: 13 residues. Here the CDR3 DNA reads TGTGCCAGCAGCTTTCAGGGGAGGGAACCCCTCCACTTT. Protein product: CASSFQGREPLHF.